This TCR beta chain was obtained from a study of T cells expressing NK-cell markers (dated by TCRdb to 2018 to 2020). For context, the study as a whole: Under ten donors provided sorted CD3+CD56+NKG2C+, CD3+CD56+NKG2C- and CD3+CD56-NKG2C+ T-cell subsets, whose TCR beta-chain repertoires were profiled. All eight donors whose samples were sequenced were randomly selected healthy volunteers, three of them men and five women. Sequencing of the libraries produced 2 x 150 bp reads on Illumina HiSeq 2000/2500, MiSeq or NextSeq. Among the eight sequenced donors, seven were HCMV-seropositive and one was HCMV-seronegative. General conclusions and limits of the study: In over five donors, the dominant CD3+CD56+NKG2C+ clonotypes were among the top 10 CD8+ clonotypes and accounted for about 1.0-7.5% of CD8+ T cells. Those dominant clonotypes were again the most abundant among CD3+CD56-NKG2C+ cells in a few donors, at about 28.3-65%. It remained unclear whether the expanded NKG2C-expressing T cell clones were specific for HCMV antigens.

HCMV-specific IgG was detected in serum with a commercial ELISA kit to determine HCMV serostatus. Ficoll density gradient centrifugation was used to isolate peripheral blood mononuclear cells from blood. The CDR3 goes from the cysteine to the phenylalanine over 15 residues. Only the protein is on record. Based on the germline V gene, the CDR1 and CDR2 sequences are MNHEY and SVGAGI. Note on this clonotype: The antigen it binds to is not known.

The sequencer listed for this sample is Illumina HiSeq 2000. TCR beta cDNA libraries were prepared using 5'RACE template switching, which introduced a universal primer site and unique molecular identifiers. Synthesis of cDNA was primed from the TCR beta constant segment and was followed by two consecutive PCR amplification steps. The study's processing was this. MIGEC handled demultiplexing of the reads and grouping by UMI, while MiTCR was used to assemble and quantify clonotypes. Only TCR cDNA sequences supported by at least two reads were kept to exclude erroneous sequences. The tcR package was used for downstream repertoire analysis, and clonotypes were matched between fractions using CDR3 nucleotide sequence together with V segment. Antigen specificity was annotated against VDJdb with VDJmatch, allowing one amino acid substitution in CDR3. The reads underwent TCRdb reprocessing, giving one record for each CDR3 protein sequence and no DNA. These V and J calls derive from TCRdb rather than the authors' analysis. Per the sample table, the count is hundreds of thousands of distinct CDR3 sequences. Of the sample, roughly 3.5% is held by the ten largest clones.

The receptor was derived from a man between 18 and 29 years old in good health. Donor details come from another sample of the same person, matched by shared clones. The rearranged chain carries TRBV6-5 and TRBJ2-1. The specimen was blood T cells: a sorted CD56 or NKG2C T cell subset, CD4+ or CD8+ T cells, or bulk PBMC T cells (not recorded which). The CDR3 sequence is CASSYATSSYNEQFF.